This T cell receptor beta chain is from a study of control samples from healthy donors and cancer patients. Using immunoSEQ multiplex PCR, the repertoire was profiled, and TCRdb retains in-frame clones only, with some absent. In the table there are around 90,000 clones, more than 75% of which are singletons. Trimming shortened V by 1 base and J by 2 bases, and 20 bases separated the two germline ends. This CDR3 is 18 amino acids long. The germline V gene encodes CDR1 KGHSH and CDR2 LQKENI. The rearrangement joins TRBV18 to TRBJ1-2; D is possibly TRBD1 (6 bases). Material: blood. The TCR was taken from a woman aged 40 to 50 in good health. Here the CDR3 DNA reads TGTGCCAGCTCACCACTTCCGGTTACAGGGAGGGCAAACTATGGCTACACCTTC. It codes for CASSPLPVTGRANYGYTF.